This T cell receptor beta chain was found in a study of shared clonotypes between healthy human individuals. In its sample, this clone was seen a few times. Produced via immunoSEQ multiplex PCR; TCRdb's table is partial and in-frame only. The sample consists of hundreds of thousands of clones, roughly four fifths of them appearing once. The germline CDR1 and CDR2 sequences are MDHEN and SYDVKM. The CDR3 covers 11 residues. The V gene end was trimmed by 6 bases and the J gene end by 16 bases; junction bases not matched to a gene: 7. The sequencing input was PBMCs. V and J are TRBV28 and TRBJ2-1; TRBD2 matches 9 bases. The receptor's source is a woman aged 40 to 50 in good health. Some clones in this sample may be carry-over from other donors' samples. The CDR3 protein is CASRDLAGLFF. CDR3 DNA: TGTGCCAGCAGAGATCTAGCGGGACTATTCTTC.